The 13 T cell receptor beta chains in this list originate from one sample, sequenced in a study of blood T cell repertoires in COVID-19. Assay: immunoSEQ multiplex PCR; the TCRdb copy retains only in-frame clones and omits some. The sample holds a few hundred thousand clones; less than 90% are singletons and the top ten take 6.2%. Source material: peripheral blood. These receptors all come from a man in his sixties with acute or convalescent COVID-19.

This clone was counted between two and nine times. V gene TRBV19 combines with J gene TRBJ1-1; 7 bases map to TRBD1. Germline loops: CDR1 LNHDA, CDR2 SQIVND (reference sequence). There are 15 residues in the CDR3. Trimming removed 3 bases from V and 4 bases from J; junction bases left unmatched: 8. CDR3 bases: TGTGCCAGTAGTATGAGGAACAGGGGAGGCACTGAAGCTTTCTTT. Encoded protein: CASSMRNRGGTEAFF. Full variable domain (rest looked up from reference TRBV19 and TRBJ1-1): DGGITQSPKYLFRKEGQNVTLSCEQNLNHDAMYWYRQDPGQGLRLIYYSQIVNDFQKGDIAEGYSVSREKKESFPLTVTSAQKNPTAFYLCASSMRNRGGTEAFFGQGTRLTVV.

V usage is TRBV6-2 or TRBV6-3 and J usage is TRBJ2-7, with a weak D call TRBD2 (6 bases). CDR3 length: 15 amino acids. V was shortened by 5 bases and J by 1 base, with 15 bases between the two germline ends. In germline, CDR1 is MNHEY, CDR2 SVGEGT. The CDR3 sequence is CASSTRRVGSYEQYF. CDR3 coding DNA: TGTGCCAGCAGTACTCGGAGGGTAGGGTCCTACGAGCAGTACTTC.

The V and J genes are TRBV4-2 and TRBJ1-5, with 7 positions matching TRBD1. Per the germline V gene, CDR1 is LGHNA and CDR2 is YNFKEQ. The CDR3 length is 14 residues. The V segment lost 4 bases and the J segment 3 bases; nucleotides outside the gene matches: 3. The CDR3 spells CASSPGQTNQPQHF. CDR3 sequence (DNA): TGTGCCAGCAGCCCGGGACAGACCAATCAGCCCCAGCATTTT.

CDR3 residues: CASTAGRVYEQYF. CDR3 in DNA: TGTGCCAGCACGGCCGGGAGGGTATACGAGCAGTACTTC. This sequence joins TRBV7-2 and TRBJ2-7, with TRBD2 matching over 8 bases. Germline assignment: CDR1 SGHTA and CDR2 FQGNSA. The V and J ends lost 7 bases and 4 bases, in that order; junction bases with no gene match: 6. This CDR3 contains 13 residues.

The V call is TRBV6-1, the J call TRBJ1-4; D remains unclear. CDR1 MNHNS and CDR2 SASEGT come from the germline V gene. V lost 7 bases, J lost 0 bases, and 9 bases lay in between. This CDR3 has 14 residues. The CDR3 DNA reads TGTGCCAGCACCCCCCGGGCAACTAATGAAAAACTGTTTTTT. Protein product: CASTPRATNEKLFF.

The J gene is TRBJ2-5, the V gene TRBV10-3; a weak D match, TRBD1 (7 bases). The CDR3 spans 16 residues. V was clipped by 4 bases and J by 3 bases, with 18 bases between them. Germline assignment: CDR1 ENHRY and CDR2 SYGVKD. The CDR3 coding sequence is TGTGCCATCAGTGCGCCACCCGGAGGGGGCGAAGAGACCCAGTACTTC. Translating it yields CAISAPPGGGEETQYF.

The chain combines TRBV7-2 with TRBJ1-2; weak D call: TRBD1 (5 bases). The CDR3 contains 12 residues. The germline CDR1 and CDR2 sequences are SGHTA and FQGNSA. With 4 bases removed from V and 8 bases from J, the gap between germline ends came to 11 bases. The CDR3 protein is CASSSGAGGYTF. The CDR3 nucleotides read TGTGCCAGCAGCTCCGGGGCGGGGGGCTACACCTTC.

This sequence joins TRBV9 and TRBJ1-1; 10 bases fit TRBD1. The CDR3 is made up of 15 amino acids. Per germline, CDR1 SGDLS and CDR2 YYNGEE. V lost 3 bases to trimming and J lost 5 bases; unmatched junction nucleotides: 7. The CDR3 coding sequence is TGTGCCAGCAGCGCCACCGGGACAGGGGATACTGAAGCTTTCTTT. This translates into CASSATGTGDTEAFF.

J is TRBJ1-1 and V is TRBV30; D not resolved. Trimming shortened V by 3 bases and J by 4 bases, and 18 bases separated the two germline ends. This CDR3 is 15 amino acids long. The germline CDR1 and CDR2 sequences are GTSNPN and SVGIG (reference sequence). This chain's CDR3 is CAWSPRPRGSTEAFF. As DNA, the CDR3 is TGTGCCTGGAGCCCTAGGCCTCGGGGATCCACTGAAGCTTTCTTT.

The chain uses TRBV18 and TRBJ1-5; D is ambiguous. CDR1 and CDR2 (germline): KGHSH, LQKENI. Trimming pared 2 bases from V and 0 bases from J, leaving 8 bases between. This CDR3 spans 15 amino acids. This chain's CDR3 is CASSPDRGSNQPQHF. The CDR3 DNA follows: TGTGCCAGCTCACCAGATAGAGGTAGCAATCAGCCCCAGCATTTT.

The CDR3 sequence: CSVEDQITYEQYF. The CDR3 DNA reads as TGCAGCGTTGAAGATCAGATCACCTACGAGCAGTACTTC. The V call is TRBV29-1, the J call TRBJ2-7; D not certain. Germline V gene data show CDR1 as SQVTM and CDR2 as ANQGSEA. V dropped 0 bases and J dropped 2 bases, with 8 bases sitting between them. CDR3 length equals 13 residues.

This rearrangement joins TRBV30 to TRBJ2-5; 10 nucleotides match TRBD1. CDR1 is GTSNPN and CDR2 is SVGIG in the germline V gene (reference sequence). The CDR3 length is 16 residues. V lost 2 bases and J lost 5; bases outside the gene matches: 11. CDR3 protein: CAWSTPGTGVRETQYF. As DNA, the CDR3 is TGTGCCTGGAGTACACCCGGGACAGGGGTTCGGGAGACCCAGTACTTC.

The rearrangement uses TRBV27 and TRBJ1-4; the match to TRBD1 covers 7 bases. The CDR3 is 15 amino acids. V was clipped by 3 bases and J by 3 bases; unmatched bases: 4. The germline V gene has CDR1 MNHEY and CDR2 SMNVEV (reference sequence). CDR3 nucleotides: TGTGCCAGCAGTTTTTCCGGGACAGCTAATGAAAAACTGTTTTTT. It translates to CASSFSGTANEKLFF.